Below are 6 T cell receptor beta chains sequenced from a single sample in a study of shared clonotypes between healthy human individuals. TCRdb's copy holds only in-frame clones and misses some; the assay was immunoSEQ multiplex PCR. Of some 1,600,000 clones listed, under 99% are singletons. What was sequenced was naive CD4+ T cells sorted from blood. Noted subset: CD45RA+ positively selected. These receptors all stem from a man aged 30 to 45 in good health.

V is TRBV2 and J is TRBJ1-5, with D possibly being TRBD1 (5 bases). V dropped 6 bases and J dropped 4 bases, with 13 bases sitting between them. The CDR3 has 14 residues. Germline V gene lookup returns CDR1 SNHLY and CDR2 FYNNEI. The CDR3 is CASSAGTPNQPQHF. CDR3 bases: TGTGCCAGCAGCGCCGGGACGCCAAATCAGCCCCAGCATTTT.

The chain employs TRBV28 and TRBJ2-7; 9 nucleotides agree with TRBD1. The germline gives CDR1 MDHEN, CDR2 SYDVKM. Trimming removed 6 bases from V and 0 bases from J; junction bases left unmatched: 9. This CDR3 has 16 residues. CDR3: CASRDRGSKSSYEQYF. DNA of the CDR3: TGTGCCAGCAGAGACAGGGGGTCCAAAAGCTCCTACGAGCAGTACTTC. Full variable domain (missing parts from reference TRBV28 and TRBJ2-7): DVKVTQSSRYLVKRTGEKVFLECVQDMDHENMFWYRQDPGLGLRLIYFSYDVKMKEKGDIPEGYSVSREKKERFSLILESASTNQTSMYLCASRDRGSKSSYEQYFGPGTRLTVT.

The CDR3 DNA is TGTGCCAGCAGCTCGGACAGGAATGAAAAACTGTTTTTT. Residues: CASSSDRNEKLFF. This chain connects TRBV9 to TRBJ1-4; TRBD1 matches at 7 bases. CDR1 is SGDLS, CDR2 YYNGEE, per germline. This CDR3 spans 13 amino acids. V shed 4 bases and J 5 bases; nucleotides not matched to a gene: 2.

This chain's CDR3 is CAVRMQGYQETQYF. Written as DNA, the CDR3 is TGTGCCGTAAGGATGCAGGGCTACCAAGAGACCCAGTACTTC. The chain recombines TRBV6-1 with TRBJ2-5; D perhaps matches TRBD1 (5 bases). Trimming left V 11 bases short and J 0 bases short, with 16 bases between. The CDR3 has 14 amino acids. The germline gives CDR1 MNHNS, CDR2 SASEGT.

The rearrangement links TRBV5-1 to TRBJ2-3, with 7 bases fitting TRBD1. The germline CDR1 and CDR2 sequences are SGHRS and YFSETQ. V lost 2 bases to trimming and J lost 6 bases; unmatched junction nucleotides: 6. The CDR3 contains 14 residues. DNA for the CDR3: TGCGCCAGCAGCTTCGAAGTACAGGGGGATACGCAGTATTTT. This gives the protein CASSFEVQGDTQYF.

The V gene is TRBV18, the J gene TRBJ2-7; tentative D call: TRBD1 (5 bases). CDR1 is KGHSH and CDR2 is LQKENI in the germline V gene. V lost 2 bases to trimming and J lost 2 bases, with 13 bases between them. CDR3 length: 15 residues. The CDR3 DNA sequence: TGTGCCAGCTCACCAGTCATAGGGGCCACCTACGAGCAGTACTTC. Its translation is CASSPVIGATYEQYF. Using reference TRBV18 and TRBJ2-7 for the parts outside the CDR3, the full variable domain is NAGVMQNPRHLVRRRGQEARLRCSPMKGHSHVYWYRQLPEEGLKFMVYLQKENIIDESGMPKERFSAEFPKEGPSILRIQQVVRGDSAAYFCASSPVIGATYEQYFGPGTRLTVT.